This T cell receptor beta chain was captured in a study of identical twins. This clonotype occurred once. TCRdb re-called the 5' RACE reads with MiXCR, one entry per CDR3 protein. Of 520,000 or so distinct CDR3 sequences listed, roughly a fifth were seen once; the top ten hold under 0.95%. These same data were also listed under a study on T cells expressing NK-cell markers. From that report: One of eight sequenced donors was HCMV-seronegative; the other seven were seropositive. There remained a lack of clarity about HCMV specificity of expanded NKG2C+ T cell clones.

The receptor's source is a woman between 18 and 29 years old in good health. Sequenced sample: CD4+ T cells sorted from blood.

CDR3 in amino acids: CASANEGREQYF. CDR3 coding DNA: TGTGCCAGCGCAAACGAGGGGAGGGAGCAGTACTTC. This sequence joins TRBV3-1 and TRBJ2-7; possible D gene TRBD2, 6 bases. V lost 8 bases and J lost 7, with 15 bases in between. This CDR3 has 12 residues. The germline V gene encodes CDR1 LGHDT and CDR2 YNNKEL (reference sequence).